Sequencing of this T cell receptor (beta chain) was carried out in a study of blood T cell repertoires in COVID-19. About the study: Researchers got acute and convalescent COVID-19 samples from the United States, Italy and Spain. The analysed material was cDNA or gDNA that came from T cells, B-cell-depleted T cells, or PBMCs.

CDR1 is KGHSH, CDR2 LQKENI, per germline. The ends were cut back, 5 bases at V and 6 bases at J, with 17 bases in the middle. This CDR3 region has 15 residues. The table came from immunoSEQ multiplex PCR; TCRdb's copy has only in-frame clones and leaves some out. The table has roughly 260,000 clones, roughly nine tenths seen once. The TCR sequence derives from a middle-aged man who had recovered from COVID-19. The sample consisted of peripheral blood. J is TRBJ2-1 and V is TRBV18; perhaps TRBD1 as D (5 bases). The CDR3: CASSSTQGRFNEQFF. The CDR3 DNA reads as TGTGCCAGCTCATCAACTCAGGGTAGGTTCAATGAGCAGTTCTTC.